Below, 21 T cell receptor beta chains from the same sample are listed, as sequenced in a study of T cells after yellow fever vaccination. TCRdb re-called the 5' RACE reads through MiXCR, storing one row per CDR3 protein. Among a few hundred thousand distinct CDR3 sequences listed, 3.5% to 4.5% were seen once. The starting material was PBMCs, obtained 5 days after the yellow fever booster vaccination. The source of these receptors is a man younger than 30 who received the YFV17D yellow fever vaccine.

The V call is TRBV29-1, the J call TRBJ2-2; D may be TRBD2 (6 bases). CDR3 length: 13 amino acids. Germline-derived CDR1 and CDR2 are SQVTM and ANQGSEA. V shed 4 bases and J shed 5 bases, with 11 bases lying between them. In DNA, the CDR3 is TGCAGCGTTGGTTGGGGGGTTACCGGGGAGCTGTTTTTT. Its protein product is CSVGWGVTGELFF.

This clonotype was counted only a few times. The genes are TRBV4-3 and TRBJ2-1; D may be TRBD2 (6 bases). The CDR3 is 16 residues long. V was cut by 1 base and J by 1 base, with 11 bases left in between. The germline V gene has CDR1 LGHNA and CDR2 YSLEER. CDR3 sequence: CASSQGPGRSYNEQFF. The CDR3 DNA reads as TGCGCCAGCAGCCAAGGGCCGGGGAGGTCCTACAATGAGCAGTTCTTC.

This clonotype was detected a few times. The chain is built from TRBV4-3 and TRBJ2-6; no clear D. This CDR3 spans 16 amino acids. Trimming stripped 0 bases from V and 4 bases from J, with 10 bases between. Germline V gives CDR1 LGHNA, CDR2 YSLEER. CDR3 region: CASSQDPRSGANVLTF. The CDR3, as DNA: TGCGCCAGCAGCCAAGACCCGAGATCCGGGGCCAACGTCCTGACTTTC.

The chain links TRBV9 to TRBJ2-3; unclear D gene. Trimming left V 4 bases short and J 3 bases short, with 15 bases between. The CDR3 length is 15 residues. Germline V lookup: CDR1 SGDLS, CDR2 YYNGEE. The CDR3 loop is CASSPGLIGTDTQYF. Written as DNA, the CDR3 is TGTGCCAGCAGCCCCGGCCTCATAGGAACAGATACGCAGTATTTT.

This clonotype was counted between two and nine times. CDR3 sequence: CASSFDESQETQYF. The CDR3 region has the DNA TGTGCCAGCAGCTTCGATGAATCTCAAGAGACCCAGTACTTC. The chain is built from TRBV7-9 and TRBJ2-5; D gene ambiguous. V was trimmed by 3 bases and J by 2 bases, leaving 10 bases between them. Germline-derived CDR1 and CDR2 are SEHNR and FQNEAQ (reference sequence). The CDR3 totals 14 residues.

V and J are TRBV4-1 and TRBJ2-2; no definite D call. Germline loops: CDR1 MGHRA, CDR2 YSYEKL. With 3 bases removed from V and 6 bases from J, the gap between germline ends came to 20 bases. The CDR3 is 17 amino acids. The CDR3 DNA reads TGCGCCAGCAGCCAGACCGCCGTGGGCCCACGCCCCGGGGAGCTGTTTTTT. This gives the protein CASSQTAVGPRPGELFF.

J is TRBJ1-1 and V is TRBV3-1, with a weak D call TRBD1 (6 bases). V lost 7 bases and J 3 bases, leaving 15 bases between the germline ends. Germline V CDR1 and CDR2: LGHDT, YNNKEL (reference sequence). The CDR3 runs 14 residues. Here the CDR3 reads CASIRRGVDTEAFF. The CDR3 DNA is TGTGCCAGCATTCGGAGGGGGGTGGACACTGAAGCTTTCTTT.

This clonotype was observed a handful of times. The chain links TRBV24-1 to TRBJ2-3, with TRBD2 identical over 11 bases. Germline V lookup: CDR1 KGHDR, CDR2 SFDVKD. The CDR3 is made up of 17 amino acids. Trimming removed 1 base from V and 5 bases from J; junction bases left unmatched: 7. The chain's CDR3 is CATSDFLAGGRIDTQYF. As DNA, the CDR3 is TGTGCCACCAGTGATTTCCTAGCGGGGGGCCGGATAGATACGCAGTATTTT.

The chain carries TRBV20-1 and TRBJ2-1; 10 bases align to TRBD2. The germline CDR1 and CDR2 sequences are DFQATT and SNEGSKA (reference sequence). V lost 2 bases to trimming and J lost 9 bases; unmatched junction nucleotides: 4. CDR3 length equals 13 residues. CDR3 sequence reads: CSARLAGVAEQFF. CDR3 DNA sequence: TGCAGTGCTAGACTAGCGGGGGTTGCTGAGCAGTTCTTC.

The gene calls are TRBV7-8 and TRBJ1-1; D perhaps matches TRBD1 (6 bases). Looked up from germline, CDR1 is SGHVS and CDR2 is FQNEAQ. The CDR3 is 12 amino acids. The V and J ends lost 6 bases and 6 bases respectively, with 11 bases between them. The CDR3 sequence: CASSQSGAEAFF. The CDR3 DNA sequence: TGTGCCAGCAGTCAATCAGGGGCTGAAGCTTTCTTT. Full variable domain (rest looked up from reference TRBV7-8 and TRBJ1-1): GAGVSQSPRYKVAKRGQDVALRCDPISGHVSLFWYQQALGQGPEFLTYFQNEAQLDKSGLPSDRFFAERPEGSVSTLKIQRTQQEDSAVYLCASSQSGAEAFFGQGTRLTVV.

This clonotype was counted at least ten times. The chain joins TRBV7-3 to TRBJ2-3, with 7 nucleotides matching TRBD2. J lost 4 bases, V lost 6 bases, and 7 bases had no gene match. Germline V lookup: CDR1 SGHTA, CDR2 FQGTGA. The CDR3 is made up of 14 amino acids. CDR3 nucleotides: TGTGCCAGCAGAATGGGCGGGGGTTCAGATACGCAGTATTTT. Translating gives CASRMGGGSDTQYF.

In this sample, this clonotype turned up many times. The chain recombines TRBV7-2 with TRBJ2-5; D remains unclear. There are 15 residues in the CDR3. Germline V CDR1 and CDR2: SGHTA, FQGNSA. Trimming removed 2 bases at V and 1 base at J, with 11 bases between. CDR3 sequence reads: CASSLRAATQETQYF. The DNA of the CDR3 is TGTGCCAGCAGCTTAAGGGCAGCAACCCAAGAGACCCAGTACTTC.

This clonotype has ten or more counts. The V gene is TRBV10-3, the J gene TRBJ2-5, with unresolved D. CDR3 length: 12 amino acids. The germline V gene encodes CDR1 ENHRY and CDR2 SYGVKD. Trimming removed 0 bases from V and 6 bases from J, with 5 bases in between. CDR3 loop: CAISESQKTQYF. As DNA, the CDR3 is TGTGCCATCAGTGAGTCGCAGAAGACCCAGTACTTC.

This clonotype has at least ten counts. Written as DNA, the CDR3 is TGCGCCAGCAGCCAAGACGAGAGGGCCGGGGATACGCAGTATTTT. Protein: CASSQDERAGDTQYF. The V gene is TRBV4-3, the J gene TRBJ2-3; tentatively, D is TRBD2 (5 bases). Germline CDR1 is LGHNA and CDR2 is YSLEER. Trimming removed 0 bases from V and 6 bases from J, with 13 bases in between. This CDR3 is 15 amino acids long.

This clonotype was counted ten times or more. The V gene is TRBV20-1, the J gene TRBJ2-7; D call uncertain. CDR3 size: 14 residues. Between the trimmed V and J ends, which lost 4 bases and 2 bases, there was a span of 15 bases. Germline V gives CDR1 DFQATT, CDR2 SNEGSKA (reference sequence). CDR3 amino acids: CSAKGNRVTYEQYF. Here the CDR3 DNA reads TGCAGTGCTAAAGGGAATCGAGTAACCTACGAGCAGTACTTC.

This clonotype was seen ten or more times. V is TRBV5-1 and J is TRBJ2-7, with D tentatively TRBD1 or TRBD2 (5 bases each). From germline, CDR1 is SGHRS and CDR2 YFSETQ. CDR3 length: 16 residues. Deletions cut 1 base from V and 2 bases from J, with 16 bases between. Written as DNA, the CDR3 is TGCGCCAGCAGCTTGTATCCCTCCGGGGCAACCTACGAGCAGTACGTC. Its translation is CASSLYPSGATYEQYV.

This clonotype was picked up many times. This chain joins TRBV7-9 and TRBJ2-1; TRBD2 aligns across 10 bases. The CDR3 is made up of 16 amino acids. V shed 0 bases, J shed 5 bases, and the junction held 4 bases outside the gene matches. Germline V lookup: CDR1 SEHNR, CDR2 FQNEAQ (reference sequence). The CDR3 nucleotides read TGTGCCAGCAGCTTAGCCCTAGCGGGGGAGCACAATGAGCAGTTCTTC. Protein sequence: CASSLALAGEHNEQFF.

The chain couples TRBV10-1 to TRBJ2-1; TRBD1 is a possible D gene (5 bases). Germline lookup yields CDR1 WNHNN and CDR2 SYGVQD (reference sequence). The CDR3 consists of 14 residues. The ends were cut back, 6 bases at V and 8 bases at J, with 17 bases in the middle. The CDR3: CASRQTQGSDEQFF. CDR3 nucleotide sequence: TGCGCCAGCAGACAAACCCAGGGAAGCGATGAGCAGTTCTTC.

This clonotype was recorded a few times. The chain is built from TRBV15 and TRBJ2-7, with a tentative D call TRBD2 (6 bases). The germline CDR1 and CDR2 sequences are LNHNV and YYDKDF (reference sequence). The V end lost 0 bases, the J end lost 7 bases, and 13 bases lay between the germline ends. The CDR3 runs 14 residues. Here the CDR3 DNA reads TGTGCCACCAGCAGAGATTTTGAGGCGGGGGAGCAGTACGTC. It is translated as CATSRDFEAGEQYV.

The chain uses TRBV11-2 and TRBJ1-4, with TRBD1 matching 9 bases. Unmatched junction bases numbered 1, after V lost 4 bases and J lost 1 base. The germline gives CDR1 SGHAT, CDR2 FQNNGV. The CDR3 spans 15 residues. CDR3 amino acids: CASSSTGGTNEKLFF. CDR3 nucleotide sequence: TGTGCCAGCAGCTCGACAGGGGGAACTAATGAAAAACTGTTTTTT. Combining the CDR3 with reference TRBV11-2 and TRBJ1-4 gives the whole variable domain EAGVAQSPRYKIIEKRQSVAFWCNPISGHATLYWYQQILGQGPKLLIQFQNNGVVDDSQLPKDRFSAERLKGVDSTLKIQPAKLEDSAVYLCASSSTGGTNEKLFFGSGTQLSVL.

The CDR3 DNA reads TGTGCCAGCAGCCCGCAGGGACTAGCGGGGGGCACAGATACGCAGTATTTT. Its translation: CASSPQGLAGGTDTQYF. The J gene is TRBJ2-3, the V gene TRBV5-5; TRBD2 matches at 14 bases. V shed 4 bases and J 1 base; nucleotides not matched to a gene: 5. CDR3 length: 17 residues. Germline V gene sequence: CDR1 SGHKS, CDR2 YYEKEE (reference sequence).